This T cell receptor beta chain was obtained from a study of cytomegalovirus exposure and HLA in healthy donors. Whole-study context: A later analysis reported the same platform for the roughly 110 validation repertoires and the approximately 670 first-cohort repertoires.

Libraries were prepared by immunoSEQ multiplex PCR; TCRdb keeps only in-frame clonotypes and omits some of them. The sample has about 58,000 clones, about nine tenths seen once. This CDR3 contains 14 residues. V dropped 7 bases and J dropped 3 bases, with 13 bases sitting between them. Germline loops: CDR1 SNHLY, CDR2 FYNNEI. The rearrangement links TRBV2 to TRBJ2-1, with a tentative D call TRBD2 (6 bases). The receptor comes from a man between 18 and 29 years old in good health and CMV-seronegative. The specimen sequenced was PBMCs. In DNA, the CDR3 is TGTGCCAGCACCGGAGGGACCAACTACAATGAGCAGTTCTTC. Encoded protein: CASTGGTNYNEQFF.